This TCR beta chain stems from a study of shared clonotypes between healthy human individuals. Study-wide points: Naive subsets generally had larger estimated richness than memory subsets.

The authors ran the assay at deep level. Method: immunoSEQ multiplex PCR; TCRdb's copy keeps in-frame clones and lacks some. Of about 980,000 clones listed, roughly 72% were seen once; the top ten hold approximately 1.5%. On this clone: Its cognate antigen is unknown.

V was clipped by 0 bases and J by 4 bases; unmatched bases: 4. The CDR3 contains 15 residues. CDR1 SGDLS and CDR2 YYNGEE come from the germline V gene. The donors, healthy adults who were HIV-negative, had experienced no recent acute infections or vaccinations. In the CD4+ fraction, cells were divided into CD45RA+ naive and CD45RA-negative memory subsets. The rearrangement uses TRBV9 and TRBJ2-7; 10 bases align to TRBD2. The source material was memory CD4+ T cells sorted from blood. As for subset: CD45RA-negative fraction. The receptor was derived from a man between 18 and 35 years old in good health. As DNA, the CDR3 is TGTGCCAGCAGCGTAGCCCCAGCGGGAGGGTACGAGCAGTACTTC. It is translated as CASSVAPAGGYEQYF.